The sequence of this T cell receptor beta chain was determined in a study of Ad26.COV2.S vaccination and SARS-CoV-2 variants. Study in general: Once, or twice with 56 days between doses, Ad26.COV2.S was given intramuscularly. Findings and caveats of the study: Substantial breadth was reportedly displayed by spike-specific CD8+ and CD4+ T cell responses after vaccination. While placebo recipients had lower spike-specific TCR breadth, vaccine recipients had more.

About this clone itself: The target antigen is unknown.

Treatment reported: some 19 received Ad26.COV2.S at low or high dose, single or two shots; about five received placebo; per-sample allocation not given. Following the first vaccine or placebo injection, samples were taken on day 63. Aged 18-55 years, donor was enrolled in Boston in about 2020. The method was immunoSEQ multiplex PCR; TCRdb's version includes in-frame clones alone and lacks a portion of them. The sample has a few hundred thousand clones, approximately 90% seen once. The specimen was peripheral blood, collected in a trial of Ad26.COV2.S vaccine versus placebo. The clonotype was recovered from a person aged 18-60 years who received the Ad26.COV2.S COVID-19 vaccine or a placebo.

CDR3 amino acids: CASRPIAFQETQYF. In DNA form, the CDR3 reads TGTGCCAGCAGACCTATAGCGTTCCAAGAGACCCAGTACTTC. V and J are TRBV7-8 and TRBJ2-5, with D maybe TRBD2 (5 bases). V gave up 6 bases and J gave up 1 base, with 12 bases separating them. CDR1 is SGHVS and CDR2 is FQNEAQ in the germline V gene. The CDR3 totals 14 residues.